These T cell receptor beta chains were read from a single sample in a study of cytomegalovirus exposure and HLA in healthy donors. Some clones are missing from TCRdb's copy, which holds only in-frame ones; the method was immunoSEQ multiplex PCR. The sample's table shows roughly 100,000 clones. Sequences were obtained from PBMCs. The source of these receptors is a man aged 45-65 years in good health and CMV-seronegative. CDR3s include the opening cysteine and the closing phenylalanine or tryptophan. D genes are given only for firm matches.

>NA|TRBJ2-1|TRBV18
TGTGCCAGCTCACCGAAAGGAGAGGGAAGCTCCTACAATGAGCAGTTCTTC
CASSPKGEGSSYNEQFF
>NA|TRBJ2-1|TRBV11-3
TGTGCCAGCAGCCCCTATCGATCGAGATCAACTTACAATGAGCAGTTCTTC
CASSPYRSRSTYNEQFF
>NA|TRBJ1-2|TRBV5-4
TGTGCCAGCAGCTTCGGGGATGATCAGATAGACGGCTACACCTTC
CASSFGDDQIDGYTF
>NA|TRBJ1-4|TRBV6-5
TGTGCCAGCAGTTACGGGCCTAATGAAAAACTGTTTTTT
CASSYGPNEKLFF
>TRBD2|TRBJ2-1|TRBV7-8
TGTGCCAGCAGCTTAGCGGGAGGGGAATACAATGAGCAGTTCTTC
CASSLAGGEYNEQFF
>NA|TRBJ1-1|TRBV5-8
TGTGCCAGCAGCATACCCGGCAGGCGTGGAGCTTTCTTT
CASSIPGRRGAFF
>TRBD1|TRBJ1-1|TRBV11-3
TGTGCCAGCAGCTCCCGGGACAGATACACTGAAGCTTTCTTT
CASSSRDRYTEAFF
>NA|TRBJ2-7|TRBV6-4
TGTGCCAGCAGTGTCGTCCTAGGATACGAGCAGTACTTC
CASSVVLGYEQYF
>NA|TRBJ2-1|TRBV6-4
TGTGCCAGCAGTGACGCGCCCAGGGGCTCTTACAATGAGCAGTTCTTC
CASSDAPRGSYNEQFF
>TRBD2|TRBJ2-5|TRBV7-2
TGTGCCAGCAGCTTTGCGGGGGGGCCTGGAGAGACCCAGTACTTC
CASSFAGGPGETQYF
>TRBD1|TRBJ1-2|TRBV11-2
TGTGCCAGCAGCTGGACAGGGGGCGCCTTTGGCTACACCTTC
CASSWTGGAFGYTF
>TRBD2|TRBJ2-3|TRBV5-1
TGCGCCAGCAGCTTAGGAAGCGGGGGCCGCACAGATACGCAGTATTTT
CASSLGSGGRTDTQYF
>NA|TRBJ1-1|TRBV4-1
TGCGCCAGCAGCCAAGCTTGGGGGGAGACCACTGAAGCTTTCTTT
CASSQAWGETTEAFF
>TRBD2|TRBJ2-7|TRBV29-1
TGCAGCGTTGAATGGGGAGGGGAGTACACCGAGCAGTACTTC
CSVEWGGEYTEQYF
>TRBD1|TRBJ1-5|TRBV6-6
TGTGCCAGCAAGCCAACAGGGGTCGGGAATCAGCCCCAGCATTTT
CASKPTGVGNQPQHF
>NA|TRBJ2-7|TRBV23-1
TGCGCCAGCAGTCAAACCTTCGACTTCTACGAGCAGTACTTC
CASSQTFDFYEQYF
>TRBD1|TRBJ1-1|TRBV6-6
TGTGCCAGCAGTTACGGACAGGAGAACACTGAAGCTTTCTTT
CASSYGQENTEAFF
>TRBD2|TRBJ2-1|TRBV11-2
TGTGCCAGCAGCTTAGGACTAGCCAATGAGCAGTTCTTC
CASSLGLANEQFF
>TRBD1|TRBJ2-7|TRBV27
TGTGCCAGCAGTTCCCCGGGGACAGGGGAACTCGAGCAGTACTTC
CASSSPGTGELEQYF
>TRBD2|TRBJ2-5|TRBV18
TGTGCCAGCTCACCACCCAGCGGGAGGGAACAAGAGACCCAGTACTTC
CASSPPSGREQETQYF
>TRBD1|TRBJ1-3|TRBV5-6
TGTGCCAGCAGCCGGGGACAGGTCTCTGGAAACACCATATATTTT
CASSRGQVSGNTIYF
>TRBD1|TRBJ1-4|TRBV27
TGTGCCAGCAGTTTACAACAGGGGGCGGTAAAACTGTTTTTT
CASSLQQGAVKLFF
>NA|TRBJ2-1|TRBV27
TGTGCCAGCAGTTTAAGGCAGGGTTCCTACAATGAGCAGTTCTTC
CASSLRQGSYNEQFF
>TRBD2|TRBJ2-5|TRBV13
TGTGCCAGCAGCCAATACCGGACTAGCGGGAGCGAGACCCAGTACTTC
CASSQYRTSGSETQYF
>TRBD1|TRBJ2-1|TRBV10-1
TGCGCCAGCAGTCGGGACAGGGGCTACAATGAGCAGTTCTTC
CASSRDRGYNEQFF
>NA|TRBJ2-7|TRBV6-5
TGTGCCAGCAGTGCAGACAGACCCGTCTACGAGCAGTACTTC
CASSADRPVYEQYF
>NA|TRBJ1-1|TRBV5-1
TGCGCCAGCAGCTTGGGCAGTAACACTGAAGCTTTCTTT
CASSLGSNTEAFF
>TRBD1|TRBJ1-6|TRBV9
TGTGCCAGCAGCGAGGAGGGACAGGGGGAATCACCCCTCCACTTT
CASSEEGQGESPLHF
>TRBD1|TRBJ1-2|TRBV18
TGTGCCAGCTCACCGGAGGGACAGCCAAGCTACACCTTC
CASSPEGQPSYTF
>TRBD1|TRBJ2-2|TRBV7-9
TGTGCCAGCAGCTCCGGGACAGGGGACACCGGGGAGCTGTTTTTT
CASSSGTGDTGELFF
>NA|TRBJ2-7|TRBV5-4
TGTGCCAGCAGCTTATGGTCCAGGGACGAGCAGTACTTC
CASSLWSRDEQYF
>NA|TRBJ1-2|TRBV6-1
TGTGCCAGCAGTGAAGGAGGGTATGGCTACACCTTC
CASSEGGYGYTF
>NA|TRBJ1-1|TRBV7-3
TGTGCCAGCAGCTTAACCAGGAACACTGAAGCTTTCTTT
CASSLTRNTEAFF
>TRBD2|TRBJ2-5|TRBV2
TGTGCCAGCGGGCAAGGGCTCGCGGTAACTAGCGGGACCCAGTACTTC
CASGQGLAVTSGTQYF
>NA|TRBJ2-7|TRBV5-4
TGTGCCAGCAGCTTGGACAGAGGGATTGGGCTAAACGAGCAGTACTTC
CASSLDRGIGLNEQYF
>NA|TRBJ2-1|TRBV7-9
TGTGCCAGCAGCTTAACAGTTAGCGGATACAATGAGCAGTTCTTC
CASSLTVSGYNEQFF
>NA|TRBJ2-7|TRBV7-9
TGTGCCAGCAGCCCCACGTGGGGGCTAGCCGATAGCTCCTACGAGCAGTACTTC
CASSPTWGLADSSYEQYF
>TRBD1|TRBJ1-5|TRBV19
TGTGCCAGTAGTATCGGGACAGGGGGTTATCAGCCCCAGCATTTT
CASSIGTGGYQPQHF
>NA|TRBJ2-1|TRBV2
TGTGCCAGCAGTGCGGGAGTGGGTGAGCAGTTCTTC
CASSAGVGEQFF
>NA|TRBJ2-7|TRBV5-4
TGTGCCAGCAGCTTGGGGATTGTGGGGGGCGAGCAGTACTTC
CASSLGIVGGEQYF
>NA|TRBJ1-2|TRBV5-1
TGCGCCAGCAGACGGGAGACGGAGACTTATGGCTACACCTTC
CASRRETETYGYTF
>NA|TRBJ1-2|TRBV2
TGTGCCAGCAGTGTCACAGGCCCCGCTAACTATGGCTACACCTTC
CASSVTGPANYGYTF